This TCR beta chain appears in the sequencing data of a study of blood T cell repertoires in COVID-19. Looking at the study overall: Samples representing acute and convalescent COVID-19 were sourced from the United States, Italy and Spain.

Authors' data handling: Nucleated cell counts were estimated from reference gene primer amplification. Profiling relied on immunoSEQ multiplex PCR, and the TCRdb table lists in-frame clones only, not all of them. That table gives V, J and clone size, and the DNA gave D and trimming. The repertoire holds 200,000 to 300,000 clones, about nine tenths seen once, with around 1.5% in the top ten. The V gene's germline CDR1 is SGHAT and CDR2 FQNNGV. This CDR3 has 16 residues. The V and J ends lost 0 bases and 7 bases respectively, with 18 bases between them. The chain carries TRBV11-2 and TRBJ2-5; D might be TRBD2 (7 bases). The origin of this receptor is a woman aged 60 to 75 who had recovered from COVID-19. The specimen sequenced was peripheral blood. CDR3 sequence (DNA): TGTGCCAGCAGCTTAGACCGTTTCGGGGGGCTCCCGACCCAGTACTTC. Its protein product is CASSLDRFGGLPTQYF.